This TCR beta chain was profiled in a study of cytotoxic CD8 clonotypes in ibrutinib-treated CLL. Details on this clone: Its specificity is unknown.

Study conclusions and caveats: Lymph node repertoires were not studied, and sampling times were unmatched.

CDR1 and CDR2 from the germline V gene are MGHDK and SYGVNS. V lost 4 bases and J 6 bases, leaving 15 bases between the germline ends. CDR3 length equals 15 residues. TCRdb's table, derived via immunoSEQ multiplex PCR, lists solely in-frame clones and lacks some. The table lists some 200,000 clones, 70% to 75% of them singletons, with roughly 5.8% in the top ten. Material: PBMCs, obtained after 12 months of ibrutinib treatment. The chain links TRBV25-1 to TRBJ2-2; D gene unclear. The source is a human donor with chronic lymphocytic leukemia. The CDR3 DNA is TGTGCCAGCAGTGGAGAAGTACAAAGACCCGGGGAGCTGTTTTTT. Its translation: CASSGEVQRPGELFF.